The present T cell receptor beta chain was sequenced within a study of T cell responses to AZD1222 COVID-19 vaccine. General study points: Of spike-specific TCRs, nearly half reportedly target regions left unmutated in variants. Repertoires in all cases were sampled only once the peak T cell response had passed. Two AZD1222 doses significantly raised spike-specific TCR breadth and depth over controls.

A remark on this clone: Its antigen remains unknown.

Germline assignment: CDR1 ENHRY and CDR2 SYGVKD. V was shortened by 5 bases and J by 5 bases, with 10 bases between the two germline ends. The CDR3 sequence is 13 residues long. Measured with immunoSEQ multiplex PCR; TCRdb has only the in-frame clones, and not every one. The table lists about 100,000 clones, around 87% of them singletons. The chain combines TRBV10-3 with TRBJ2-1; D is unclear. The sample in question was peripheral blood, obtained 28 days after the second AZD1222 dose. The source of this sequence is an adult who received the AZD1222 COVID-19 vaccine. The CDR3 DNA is TGTGCCATCAGTCTTTCTCCCGACAATGAGCAGTTCTTC. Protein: CAISLSPDNEQFF.